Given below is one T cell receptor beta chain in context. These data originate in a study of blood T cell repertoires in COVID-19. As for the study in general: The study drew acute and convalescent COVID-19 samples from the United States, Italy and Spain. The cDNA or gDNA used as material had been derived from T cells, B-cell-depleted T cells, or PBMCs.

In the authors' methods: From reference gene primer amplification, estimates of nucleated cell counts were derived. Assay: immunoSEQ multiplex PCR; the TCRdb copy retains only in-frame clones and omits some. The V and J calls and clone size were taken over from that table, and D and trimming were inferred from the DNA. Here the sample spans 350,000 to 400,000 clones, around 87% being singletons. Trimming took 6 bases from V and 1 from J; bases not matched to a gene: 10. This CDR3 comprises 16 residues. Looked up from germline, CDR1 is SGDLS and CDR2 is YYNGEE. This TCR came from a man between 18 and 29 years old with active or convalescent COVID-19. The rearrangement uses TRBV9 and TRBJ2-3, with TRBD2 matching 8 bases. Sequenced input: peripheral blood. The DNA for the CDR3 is TGTGCCAGCACCTCACGGGGGGGGGAAGGCACAGATACGCAGTATTTT. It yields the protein CASTSRGGEGTDTQYF. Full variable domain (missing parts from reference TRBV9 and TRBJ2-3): DSGVTQTPKHLITATGQRVTLRCSPRSGDLSVYWYQQSLDQGLQFLIQYYNGEERAKGNILERFSAQQFPDLHSELNLSSLELGDSALYFCASTSRGGEGTDTQYFGPGTRLTVL.